The rows below give T cell receptor beta chains drawn from one sample of a study of shared clonotypes between healthy human individuals. Produced via immunoSEQ multiplex PCR; TCRdb's table is partial and in-frame only. The sample lists about 2.4 million clones; over 85% were seen once. Sequenced input: naive CD4+ T cells from PBMCs. The receptors were gathered from a young man in good health. Some clones in this sample may be carry-over from other donors' samples. CDR3s include the opening cysteine and the closing phenylalanine or tryptophan. The D gene is left open where the match is weak. The size of a clone is reported for some rows only, either as once, few or many, or as a class for expanded clones.

j_call clone_size d_call v_call cdr3_nt cdr3_aa
TRBJ2-7 NA NA TRBV9 TGTGCCAGCAGCGTAGCCCCAGTAGGGGCGGGTGAGCAGTACTTC CASSVAPVGAGEQYF
TRBJ2-7 NA TRBD1 TRBV28 TGTGCCAGCAGGAAGACCGGGACAGCGGCCTACGAGCAGTACTTC CASRKTGTAAYEQYF
TRBJ1-2 NA NA TRBV14 TGTGCCAGCAGCCAAGAACCAGGACGGACCTATGGCTACACCTTC CASSQEPGRTYGYTF
TRBJ1-3 NA NA TRBV5-1 TGCGCCAGCCGGGGACATTCTGGAAACACCATATATTTT CASRGHSGNTIYF
TRBJ2-5 once NA TRBV19 TGTGCCAGTAGTAATTCGCTAGCGCAAGAGACCCAGTACTTC CASSNSLAQETQYF
TRBJ2-1 NA NA TRBV7-2 TGTGCCAGCAGCTTAGCGCAGGGTACTATTTATGAGCAGTTCTTC CASSLAQGTIYEQFF
TRBJ2-5 NA NA TRBV6-5 TGTGCCAGCAGTTCTTTGGAGACCCAGTACTTC CASSSLETQYF
TRBJ1-1 NA NA TRBV7-2 TGTGCCAGCAGCTTAGCCGGGGGAATGAACACTGAAGCTTTCTTT CASSLAGGMNTEAFF
TRBJ2-7 NA NA TRBV19 TGTGCCAGTAGTACAGCAGGTACATACGAGCAGTACTTC CASSTAGTYEQYF
TRBJ1-5 few NA TRBV30 TGTGCCTGGAGTGTAGAACTAAGCAATCAGCCCCAGCATTTT CAWSVELSNQPQHF
TRBJ2-5 NA TRBD1 TRBV7-3 TGTGCCAGCAGCCGGGGACAGGGGGAGACCCAGTACTTC CASSRGQGETQYF
TRBJ2-7 NA TRBD2 TRBV4-2 TGTGCCAGCAGCCCGCTTGCGGGAGCATTGTACGAGCAGTACTTC CASSPLAGALYEQYF
TRBJ1-2 few TRBD1 TRBV5-6 TGTGCCAGCAGCTCCAACCCGGGACAGGGGGCGAGGGGCTACACCTTC CASSSNPGQGARGYTF
TRBJ2-7 NA NA TRBV6-1 TGTGCCAGCACCGGACCCACCTACGAGCAGTACTTC CASTGPTYEQYF
TRBJ2-3 NA NA TRBV7-9 TGTGCCAGCAGCTTAGCGGAGCGCCCAACCACAGATACGCAGTATTTT CASSLAERPTTDTQYF
TRBJ2-7 NA TRBD2 TRBV6-1 TGTGCCAGCAGTGAACCCAGCGGGAGGTACTACGAGCAGTACTTC CASSEPSGRYYEQYF
TRBJ2-5 NA NA TRBV27 TGTGCCAGCAGTTTATCCCAGGGCCGGGAGACCCAGTACTTC CASSLSQGRETQYF
TRBJ1-5 once NA TRBV6-1 TGTGCCAGCAGTCGTGAGGTACGTCAGCCCCAGCATTTT CASSREVRQPQHF
TRBJ1-1 NA TRBD1 TRBV7-9 TGTGCCAGCAGCTCCGGGACAGCAAACACTGAAGCTTTCTTT CASSSGTANTEAFF
TRBJ1-5 NA NA TRBV21-1 TGTGCCAGCAGCGCCCAGTCTATCGGGACAGGGCCCAATCAGCCCCAGCATTTT CASSAQSIGTGPNQPQHF
TRBJ2-3 NA NA TRBV7-2 TGTGCCAGCAGCAGGGATCCCCTCACAGATACGCAGTATTTT CASSRDPLTDTQYF
TRBJ1-2 NA TRBD1 TRBV6-1 TGTGCCAGCAGGACGGGACAGGGGGCGTATGGCTACACCTTC CASRTGQGAYGYTF
TRBJ1-5 NA NA TRBV5-8 TGTGCCAGCAGCTTAGGACAAATCAATCAGCCCCAGCATTTT CASSLGQINQPQHF
TRBJ2-7 NA NA TRBV5-1 TGCGCCAGCAAGGTAAGAGGATCGGACCACGAGCAGTACTTC CASKVRGSDHEQYF
TRBJ2-7 NA NA TRBV4-1 TGCGCCAGCAGCCTAGGGCAGGGTTCCTACGAGCAGTACTTC CASSLGQGSYEQYF
TRBJ2-7 NA TRBD2 TRBV27 TGTGCCAGCAGTTGGGGGGGTCGCGAGCAGTACTTC CASSWGGREQYF
TRBJ2-1 NA TRBD1 TRBV7-2 TGTGCCAGCAGCGTAACAGGGGGCTTCTACAATGAGCAGTTCTTC CASSVTGGFYNEQFF
TRBJ2-1 NA NA TRBV7-3 TGTGCCAGCAGCTTAGGCGGGGTAATCCCCTACAATGAGCAGTTCTTC CASSLGGVIPYNEQFF
TRBJ1-1 NA NA TRBV29-1 TGCAGCGTTTTGGAGAGGATTGGGAACACTGAAGCTTTCTTT CSVLERIGNTEAFF
TRBJ1-2 NA NA TRBV20-1 TGCAGTGCTAGTCCCAAGTATGGCTACACCTTC CSASPKYGYTF
TRBJ2-7 NA NA TRBV19 TGTGCCACCCAAGGACCGTCCTACGAGCAGTACTTC CATQGPSYEQYF
TRBJ2-6 once NA TRBV2 TGTGCCAGCAGTGTCCTAGGGAGCTCTGGGGCCAACGTCCTGACTTTC CASSVLGSSGANVLTF
TRBJ1-5 NA NA TRBV5-1 TGCGCCAGCAGCTTGGTGGCAGGAGCCGATCAGCCCCAGCATTTT CASSLVAGADQPQHF
TRBJ2-1 NA NA TRBV27 TGTGCCAGCAGTTTACTACCACCAGGACGGCTCAATGAGCAGTTCTTC CASSLLPPGRLNEQFF
TRBJ2-7 NA TRBD2 TRBV28 TGTGCCAGCAGTTTACGAGCGGGAGCGGGCGAGCAGTACTTC CASSLRAGAGEQYF
TRBJ2-7 NA NA TRBV5-4 TGTGCCAGCAGTGGGTGGGAGGGGGCCTACGAGCAGTACTTC CASSGWEGAYEQYF
TRBJ2-5 NA NA TRBV7-7 TGTGCCAGCAGTTCCCTGGCGGGCATGGAGACCCAGTACTTC CASSSLAGMETQYF
TRBJ2-7 NA NA TRBV28 TGTGCCAGCAGTTCTACCGGGACCCAGAATCCCTACGAGCAGTACTTC CASSSTGTQNPYEQYF
TRBJ2-7 NA TRBD2 TRBV28 TGTGCCAGCAGCAACGGACTAGCGGTTAGCTACGAGCAGTACTTC CASSNGLAVSYEQYF
TRBJ2-7 once NA TRBV9 TGTGCCAGCAGCCCAACCGGGACCCCTAGCTCCTACGAGCAGTACTTC CASSPTGTPSSYEQYF
TRBJ1-1 NA TRBD1 TRBV27 TGTGCCAGCAGTTCTGCAGGGGGCAGGACTGAAGCTTTCTTT CASSSAGGRTEAFF
TRBJ2-3 NA TRBD2 TRBV9 TGTGCCAGCAGCGTATCGCTAGCGGGAGCAACCACGCAGTATTTT CASSVSLAGATTQYF
TRBJ2-5 NA NA TRBV25-1 TGTGCCAGCAGTGTATTCAGGGGCCAAGAGACCCAGTACTTC CASSVFRGQETQYF
TRBJ1-1 NA NA TRBV7-6 TGTGCCAGCAGCTTGACCGCGGGACATATGCACACTGAAGCTTTCTTT CASSLTAGHMHTEAFF
TRBJ1-1 NA NA TRBV19 TGTGCCAGTAGTATAGATGACAGACTGAACACTGAAGCTTTCTTT CASSIDDRLNTEAFF
TRBJ1-2 NA NA TRBV28 TGTGCCAGCAGTATCCAACGCCGGACGGACTACTATGGCTACACCTTC CASSIQRRTDYYGYTF
TRBJ2-3 NA NA TRBV11-2 TGTGCCAGCAGCCCCGGAGGCCGTTTCCCAGATACGCAGTATTTT CASSPGGRFPDTQYF
TRBJ2-1 NA TRBD2 TRBV19 TGTGCCAGTAGTATAGAGGGGGAGGGGACTAGTGACCGTGAGCAGTTCTTC CASSIEGEGTSDREQFF
TRBJ2-7 NA TRBD2 TRBV14 TGTGCCAGCAGCCACCTCAAGGGAGGACTAGGCTACGAGCAGTACTTC CASSHLKGGLGYEQYF
TRBJ1-3 NA TRBD1 TRBV7-3 TGTGCCAGCAGCCCAACAGGGGCTGGAAACACCATATATTTT CASSPTGAGNTIYF
TRBJ2-3 NA NA TRBV10-3 TGTGCCATCACCCACCGGACCACAGATACGCAGTATTTT CAITHRTTDTQYF
TRBJ1-4 NA TRBD1 TRBV30 TGTGCCTGGAGTAAACAGGGGTTCGGGACTAATGAAAAACTGTTTTTT CAWSKQGFGTNEKLFF